The entry below describes one TCR beta chain. What it binds is not known. Unrecorded immune exposure was likely among donors, who were nominally healthy when sampled. The entry originates in a study of cytomegalovirus exposure and HLA in healthy donors. The PCR was carried out with 60 Vbeta primers and 13 Jbeta primers. Sequenced by immunoSEQ multiplex PCR; TCRdb stores in-frame clones only, minus some. The sample contains a few hundred thousand clones, roughly 90% of which appear only once. The CDR3 is 14 residues long. V lost 7 bases and J lost 1; bases outside the gene matches: 2. Germline assignment: CDR1 SNHLY and CDR2 FYNNEI. Study-level results: The productive fraction for most TCR beta V segments was about 90% or about 30% in an earlier analysis. In a later analysis, a missense DCLRE1C variant was linked to TCR beta V- and J-gene trimming.

This sequence was found in a young woman in good health and CMV-seronegative. The chain is built from TRBV2 and TRBJ2-3; 10 bases are a match to TRBD2. Sample: PBMCs. CDR3 coding DNA: TGTGCCAGCAAAGCGGGGGGGGGCACAGATACGCAGTATTTT. Translation: CASKAGGGTDTQYF.